The subject of this entry is one T cell receptor beta chain. The CDR3 contains 16 residues. Trimming took off 5 bases at V and 5 bases at J, with 21 bases between the two ends. CDR1 is SEHNR and CDR2 is FQNEAQ in the germline V gene (reference sequence). This record comes from a study of blood T cell repertoires in COVID-19. TCRdb's table, derived via immunoSEQ multiplex PCR, lists solely in-frame clones and lacks some. The sample carries nearly 25,000 clones, approximately 72% recorded once. The sequence derives from a woman older than 75 with acute or convalescent COVID-19. Sequencing used peripheral blood. The chain recombines TRBV7-9 with TRBJ1-1; D perhaps matches TRBD1 (6 bases). CDR3 region: CASSRKGDRRSTEAFF. CDR3 DNA sequence: TGTGCCAGCAGCCGGAAGGGGGACCGGCGGAGTACTGAAGCTTTCTTT.